The 23 T cell receptor beta chains below were found in one sample sequenced in a study of CD8 T cells in Susac syndrome. Reverse transcription used roughly 0.45 to 1 ug RNA and random hexamers. MiXCR was run by TCRdb on the immunoSEQ multiplex PCR reads, yielding one entry per CDR3 protein. The data contain around 200,000 distinct CDR3 sequences, 90% to 95% of them seen just once; the ten biggest clones take up around 0.1%. The sample taken for sequencing was CD4+ T cells from PBMCs. These receptors all come from a human donor in good health.

This clonotype was detected only once. The chain employs TRBV9 and TRBJ2-3, with D possibly being TRBD2 (6 bases). The CDR3 is made up of 14 amino acids. V dropped 1 base and J dropped 4 bases, with 10 bases sitting between them. The germline CDR1 and CDR2 sequences are SGDLS and YYNGEE. The DNA of the CDR3 is TGTGCCAGCAGCGTACTATCGGGGGCAGATACGCAGTATTTT. This gives the protein CASSVLSGADTQYF.

This chain connects TRBV23-1 to TRBJ2-1, with a tentative D call TRBD1 (6 bases). TRBV23-1 is flagged as an ORF with uncertain function. This CDR3 contains 17 residues. V shed 3 bases and J shed 2 bases, with 17 bases lying between them. The CDR3 loop is CASSHTSPGDTYNEQFF. The CDR3 DNA sequence: TGCGCCAGCAGTCACACCTCCCCAGGGGACACCTACAATGAGCAGTTCTTC.

The CDR3 nucleotides are TGCAGTGCTAGAGTCGGTAGCCGCCAGCAGTTCTTC. Translated, it gives CSARVGSRQQFF. The chain employs TRBV20-1 and TRBJ2-1; D is unresolved. The V gene lost 1 base and the J gene lost 11 bases, with 12 bases spanning the gap. Germline V gene sequence: CDR1 DFQATT, CDR2 SNEGSKA (reference sequence). The CDR3 runs to 12 residues.

J is TRBJ2-3 and V is TRBV12-3 or TRBV12-4; 10 positions match TRBD2. With 2 bases clipped from V and 4 bases from J, the junction kept 3 bases outside the gene matches. The CDR3 length is 15 residues. For the CDR3, the DNA is TGTGCCAGCAGTTTAAGCGGGAGGGTGGCAGATACGCAGTATTTT. Translated, it gives CASSLSGRVADTQYF.

This chain joins TRBV14 and TRBJ1-1; D is perhaps TRBD1 (6 bases). V was trimmed by 3 bases and J by 4 bases, leaving 21 bases between them. The germline V gene has CDR1 SGHDN and CDR2 FVKESK. There are 17 residues in the CDR3. The CDR3 region is CASSHLENRVKGTEAFF. The CDR3 nucleotides read TGTGCCAGCAGCCATCTAGAGAACAGGGTAAAGGGCACTGAAGCTTTCTTT.

This clonotype showed up just a few times. The chain carries TRBV3-1 and TRBJ1-5; D is uncertain. This CDR3 comprises 13 residues. The germline V gene has CDR1 LGHDT and CDR2 YNNKEL (reference sequence). The germline V and J ends were trimmed by 0 bases and 6 bases, with 6 bases remaining between them. The CDR3 spells CASSQDLIQPQHF. As DNA, the CDR3 is TGTGCCAGCAGCCAAGATCTTATTCAGCCCCAGCATTTT.

This sequence joins TRBV2 and TRBJ2-5, with no clear D. The germline gives CDR1 SNHLY, CDR2 FYNNEI. Trimming removed 7 bases from V and 5 bases from J, with 11 bases in between. The CDR3 loop spans 12 amino acids. CDR3 bases: TGTGCCAGCACCCAAATGGGGGAGACCCAGTACTTC. This sequence encodes CASTQMGETQYF.

The rearrangement links TRBV12-3 or TRBV12-4 to TRBJ2-1; maybe TRBD2 (6 bases). The CDR3 covers 13 residues. V was clipped by 3 bases and J by 9 bases, with 12 bases between them. CDR3 coding DNA: TGTGCCAGCAGTTTTTCCGGGAGAGGTGAGCAGTTCTTC. Translation: CASSFSGRGEQFF.

The genes are TRBV7-2 and TRBJ2-3; 11 nucleotides match TRBD2. The CDR3 consists of 14 residues. Per the germline V gene, CDR1 is SGHTA and CDR2 is FQGNSA. Trimming cost V 4 bases and J 5 bases; bases outside gene matches: 2. The DNA of the CDR3 is TGTGCCAGCAGCTACGGACTAGCGGGAGATACGCAGTATTTT. This sequence encodes CASSYGLAGDTQYF.

This chain joins TRBV24-1 and TRBJ2-4; the D gene is possibly TRBD1 (5 bases). Germline assignment: CDR1 KGHDR and CDR2 SFDVKD. V was clipped by 0 bases and J by 1 base, with 21 bases between them. This CDR3 contains 20 residues. DNA for the CDR3: TGTGCCACCAGTGATTTGCGACAGAAGACCTACCTCGCGGCCAAAAACATTCAGTACTTC. It specifies CATSDLRQKTYLAAKNIQYF.

V gene TRBV27 combines with J gene TRBJ1-3, with 9 bases identical to TRBD1. The CDR3 sequence is 15 residues long. Germline loops: CDR1 MNHEY, CDR2 SMNVEV (reference sequence). After removal of 5 bases from V and 0 bases from J, the junction contained 2 bases not matched to a gene. In DNA, the CDR3 is TGTGCCAGCAGTCCGGGACAGGGCTCTGGAAACACCATATATTTT. It yields the protein CASSPGQGSGNTIYF.

The rearrangement joins TRBV14 to TRBJ2-7; 7 bases match TRBD2. Per the germline V gene, CDR1 is SGHDN and CDR2 is FVKESK. V shed 8 bases and J 4 bases; nucleotides not matched to a gene: 17. The CDR3 covers 16 residues. CDR3 in DNA: TGTGCCAGCGGGCCGCGAGGTCCTAGCGGATTTTACGAGCAGTACTTC. This gives the protein CASGPRGPSGFYEQYF.

The rearrangement joins TRBV20-1 to TRBJ1-2; TRBD1 matches 10 bases. Germline CDR1 is DFQATT and CDR2 is SNEGSKA (reference sequence). Trimming removed 5 bases from V and 6 bases from J; junction bases left unmatched: 6. The CDR3 is 13 residues long. The CDR3 loop is CSAPDRGGNGYTF. CDR3 coding DNA: TGCAGTGCTCCGGACAGGGGGGGCAATGGCTACACCTTC.

The CDR3 here is CASSNSGGSYEQYF. The DNA of the CDR3 is TGTGCCAGCAGCAATAGCGGGGGGTCCTACGAGCAGTACTTC. This chain joins TRBV5-4 and TRBJ2-7; 10 bases fit TRBD2. The V gene end was trimmed by 4 bases and the J gene end by 1 base; junction bases not matched to a gene: 2. This CDR3 has 14 amino acids. The germline CDR1 and CDR2 sequences are SGHNT and YYREEE (reference sequence).

In this sample, this clonotype turned up once. The chain joins TRBV10-3 to TRBJ2-1; 11 bases are a match to TRBD2. The length of the CDR3 is 16 residues. V was pared by 3 bases and J by 7 bases, with 8 bases of the junction left unmatched. Looked up from germline, CDR1 is ENHRY and CDR2 is SYGVKD. CDR3 residues: CAISERLAGGGNEQFF. The CDR3 region has the DNA TGTGCCATCAGTGAAAGGCTAGCGGGAGGAGGGAATGAGCAGTTCTTC.

This chain connects TRBV20-1 to TRBJ2-1; D might be TRBD1 (5 bases). Germline CDR1 is DFQATT and CDR2 is SNEGSKA (reference sequence). This CDR3 region has 12 residues. Trimming shortened V by 6 bases and J by 7 bases, and 13 bases separated the two germline ends. DNA of the CDR3: TGCAGTGCGCGTTCCCACAGGAATGAGCAGTTCTTC. It encodes CSARSHRNEQFF.

A single count supports this clonotype. The genes are TRBV12-3 or TRBV12-4 and TRBJ1-1, with D possibly matching TRBD1 (6 bases). The V gene lost 7 bases and the J gene lost 4 bases, with 16 bases spanning the gap. This CDR3 comprises 14 residues. The CDR3 here is CASILRGMGTEAFF. The CDR3 DNA sequence: TGTGCCAGCATACTTAGGGGGATGGGCACTGAAGCTTTCTTT.

The chain recombines TRBV29-1 with TRBJ1-3; D call uncertain. V was trimmed by 7 bases and J by 0 bases, leaving 16 bases between them. The CDR3 loop spans 15 amino acids. Germline V lookup: CDR1 SQVTM, CDR2 ANQGSEA. CDR3 in DNA: TGCAGCGCGACCGCTGAATATCTCTCTGGAAACACCATATATTTT. Protein product: CSATAEYLSGNTIYF. Complete variable domain (other parts from reference TRBV29-1 and TRBJ1-3): SAVISQKPSRDICQRGTSLTIQCQVDSQVTMMFWYRQQPGQSLTLIATANQGSEATYESGFVIDKFPISRPNLTFSTLTVSNMSPEDSSIYLCSATAEYLSGNTIYFGEGSWLTVV.

This chain connects TRBV20-1 to TRBJ2-5; a possible D gene is TRBD1 (5 bases). V was pared by 6 bases and J by 5 bases, with 16 bases between. The CDR3 is 13 amino acids. In germline, CDR1 is DFQATT, CDR2 SNEGSKA (reference sequence). CDR3 DNA sequence: TGCAGTGCGGTATTGCCCCCAGGGGAGACCCAGTACTTC. Translation gives CSAVLPPGETQYF.

This chain connects TRBV9 to TRBJ2-5, with D possibly being TRBD1 or TRBD2 (5 bases each). Germline lookup yields CDR1 SGDLS and CDR2 YYNGEE. CDR3 size: 14 residues. Trimming shortened V by 2 bases and J by 3 bases, and 11 bases separated the two germline ends. This CDR3 is CASSVGTVEETQYF. CDR3 sequence (DNA): TGTGCCAGCAGCGTGGGGACGGTGGAAGAGACCCAGTACTTC.

CDR3 sequence: CASKVGVTYGYTF. In nucleotides, the CDR3 is TGTGCCAGCAAGGTGGGGGTAACCTATGGCTACACCTTC. The chain employs TRBV2 and TRBJ1-2; tentative D call: TRBD1 (5 bases). The V and J ends lost 7 bases and 4 bases respectively, with 13 bases between them. This CDR3 has 13 amino acids. Germline V CDR1 and CDR2: SNHLY, FYNNEI.

The DNA of the CDR3 is TGTGCCAGCAGGGCCTCGGGGGGGAGTGGGAATGAGCAGTTCTTC. Amino acids: CASRASGGSGNEQFF. This chain connects TRBV4-2 to TRBJ2-1, with 8 bases aligning to TRBD2. J was trimmed by 7 bases and V by 6 bases; bases with no gene match: 11. Germline values: CDR1 LGHNA, CDR2 YNFKEQ. This CDR3 spans 15 amino acids.

The rearrangement joins TRBV3-1 to TRBJ1-2, with unresolved D. The ends were cut back, 4 bases at V and 8 bases at J, with 14 bases in the middle. Germline CDR1 reads LGHDT; CDR2 reads YNNKEL (reference sequence). The CDR3 runs 13 residues. CDR3 protein: CASSPLPRSGYTF. CDR3 DNA sequence: TGTGCCAGCAGCCCCCTCCCCCGGTCAGGCTACACCTTC.